The rows below give T cell receptor beta chains drawn from one sample of a study of CD8+ T cells in alopecia areata. Generated by immunoSEQ multiplex PCR, the TCRdb table keeps only in-frame clones and is missing some. The table shows roughly 180,000 clones, with 63% occurring only once. Source: CD4+ T cells sorted from blood, taken at week 0. The receptor set was obtained from a human donor with alopecia areata. Both conserved end residues are part of each CDR3. A D gene is named only where the DNA matches it firmly. Only part of the rows carry a size: once, few, many, or a class if the clone is expanded.

clone size	D gene	V gene	J gene	CDR3 DNA	CDR3 protein
few	NA	TRBV29-1	TRBJ1-1	TGCAGCGTTGAAGATGGAGCGGGTTATAGGAACACTGAAGCTTTCTTT	CSVEDGAGYRNTEAFF
few	NA	TRBV5-4	TRBJ2-3	TGTGCCAGCAGCTTTCGGGGGCCCCCTAGCACAGATACGCAGTATTTT	CASSFRGPPSTDTQYF
NA	NA	TRBV5-1	TRBJ1-1	TGCGCCAGCAGCTTGGCCCGTCAGGGGCGGAACACTGAAGCTTTCTTT	CASSLARQGRNTEAFF
NA	NA	TRBV29-1	TRBJ1-1	TGCAGCGTTTGGATCCCTCCAGAGAACACTGAAGCTTTCTTT	CSVWIPPENTEAFF
NA	TRBD2	TRBV29-1	TRBJ2-7	TGCAGCGTTGAAAGTAGCGGGGGGCTCTACGAGCAGTACTTC	CSVESSGGLYEQYF
few	NA	TRBV9	TRBJ2-3	TGTGCCAGCAGCGTGGAGTTAAGTCGGTCCACAGATACGCAGTATTTT	CASSVELSRSTDTQYF
NA	NA	TRBV7-9	TRBJ1-2	TGTGCCAGCAGCGACACAGGGCGTTCCGACTATGGCTACACCTTC	CASSDTGRSDYGYTF
few	NA	TRBV30	TRBJ2-2	TGTGCCTGGACCTCCCCGAGACCTTCCACCGGGGAGCTGTTTTTT	CAWTSPRPSTGELFF
NA	NA	TRBV5-1	TRBJ2-1	TGCGCCAGCAGCTTGGCCGGAAGATACAATGAGCAGTTCTTC	CASSLAGRYNEQFF
NA	NA	TRBV2	TRBJ1-1	TGTGCCAGCAGTAGGGAGAAAATGAACACTGAAGCTTTCTTT	CASSREKMNTEAFF
NA	TRBD1	TRBV5-6	TRBJ1-5	TGTGCCAGCAGCCAAGTCGGACAGGGGCCCAATCAGCCCCAGCATTTT	CASSQVGQGPNQPQHF
NA	TRBD1	TRBV2	TRBJ2-5	TGTGCCAGCAGGGGGGACAGATACGAAGAGACCCAGTACTTC	CASRGDRYEETQYF
NA	NA	TRBV30	TRBJ1-1	TGTGCCTTGACCGCAGATACGAACACTGAAGCTTTCTTT	CALTADTNTEAFF
NA	TRBD1	TRBV5-1	TRBJ2-3	TGCGCCAGCAGCTTGGTGACAGGGGAGACAGATACGCAGTATTTT	CASSLVTGETDTQYF
NA	TRBD1	TRBV5-1	TRBJ2-5	TGCGCCAGCAGCTTGTTCATTGGTAGGACAGGACAAGAGACCCAGTACTTC	CASSLFIGRTGQETQYF
NA	NA	TRBV30	TRBJ1-2	TGTGCCTGGAGTGTTGGCGGGACTCGGAATGGCTACACCTTC	CAWSVGGTRNGYTF
NA	TRBD2	TRBV29-1	TRBJ2-3	TGCAGCGTTGGCGGGGGGGCAGGCACAGATACGCAGTATTTT	CSVGGGAGTDTQYF
NA	NA	TRBV23-1	TRBJ1-2	TGCGCCAGCAGTCCCCTTCGAACAGCTCTGATAAGTGGCTACACCTTC	CASSPLRTALISGYTF
NA	NA	TRBV15	TRBJ1-1	TGTGCCACCAGCAACACTTACACTGAAGCTTTCTTT	CATSNTYTEAFF
NA	TRBD1	TRBV29-1	TRBJ1-4	TGCAGCGTTGACAGGACAGGGAAACTGTTTTTT	CSVDRTGKLFF
NA	NA	TRBV30	TRBJ1-6	TGTGCCTGGGGATCACACGGCGTCTATAATTCACCCCTCCACTTT	CAWGSHGVYNSPLHF
NA	TRBD1	TRBV6-5	TRBJ2-3	TGTGCCAGCAGTTACTCGTCAGGGGGCGGCACAGATACGCAGTATTTT	CASSYSSGGGTDTQYF
NA	NA	TRBV10-3	TRBJ1-5	TGTGCCAGCCGGGGGGCCGATCACCGTAGCAATCAGCCCCAGCATTTT	CASRGADHRSNQPQHF